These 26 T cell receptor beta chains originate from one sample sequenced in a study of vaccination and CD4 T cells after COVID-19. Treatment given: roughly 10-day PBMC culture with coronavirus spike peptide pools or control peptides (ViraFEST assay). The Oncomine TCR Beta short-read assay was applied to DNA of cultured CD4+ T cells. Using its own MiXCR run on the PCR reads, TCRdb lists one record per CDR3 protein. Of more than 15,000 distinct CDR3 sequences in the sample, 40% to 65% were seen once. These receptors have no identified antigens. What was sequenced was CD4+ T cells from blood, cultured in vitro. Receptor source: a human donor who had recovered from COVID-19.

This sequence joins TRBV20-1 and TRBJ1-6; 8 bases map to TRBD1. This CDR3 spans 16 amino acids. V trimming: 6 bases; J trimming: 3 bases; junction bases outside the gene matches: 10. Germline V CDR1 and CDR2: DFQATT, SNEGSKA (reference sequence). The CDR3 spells CSAPGVRGLYNSPLHF. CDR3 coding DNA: TGCAGTGCCCCTGGGGTCAGGGGGCTCTATAATTCACCCCTCCACTTT.

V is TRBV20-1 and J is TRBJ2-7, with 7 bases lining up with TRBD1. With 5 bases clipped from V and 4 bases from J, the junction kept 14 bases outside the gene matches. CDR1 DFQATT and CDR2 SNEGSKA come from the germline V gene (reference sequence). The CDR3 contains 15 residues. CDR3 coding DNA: TGCAGTGCTCCCAATTCCGGGACAGTCGGGTACGAGCAGTACTTC. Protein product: CSAPNSGTVGYEQYF.

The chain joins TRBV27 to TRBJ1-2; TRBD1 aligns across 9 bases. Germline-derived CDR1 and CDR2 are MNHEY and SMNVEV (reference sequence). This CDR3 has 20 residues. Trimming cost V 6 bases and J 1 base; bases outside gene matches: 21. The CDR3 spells CASRTRPGAGTGLGNYGYTF. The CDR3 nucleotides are TGTGCCAGCAGAACCCGTCCGGGGGCCGGGACAGGGCTGGGTAACTATGGCTACACCTTC.

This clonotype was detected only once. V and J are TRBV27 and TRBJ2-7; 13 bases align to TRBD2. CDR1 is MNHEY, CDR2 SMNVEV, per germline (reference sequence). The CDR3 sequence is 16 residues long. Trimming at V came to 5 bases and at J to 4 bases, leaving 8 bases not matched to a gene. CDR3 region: CASSPSGTSGAYEQYF. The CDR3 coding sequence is TGTGCCAGCAGTCCGTCAGGGACTAGCGGGGCTTACGAGCAGTACTTC.

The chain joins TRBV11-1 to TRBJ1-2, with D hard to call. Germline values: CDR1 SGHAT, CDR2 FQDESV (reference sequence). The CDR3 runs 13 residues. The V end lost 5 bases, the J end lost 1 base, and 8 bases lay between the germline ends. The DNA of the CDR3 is TGTGCCAGCAGCCTCCGGGGTAACTATGGCTACACCTTC. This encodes CASSLRGNYGYTF.

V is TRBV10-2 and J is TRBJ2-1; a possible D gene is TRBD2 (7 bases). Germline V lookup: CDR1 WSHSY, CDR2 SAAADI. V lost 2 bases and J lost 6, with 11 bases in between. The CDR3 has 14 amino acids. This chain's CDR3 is CASSERGTTNEQFF. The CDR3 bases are TGCGCCAGCAGTGAGAGGGGGACTACCAATGAGCAGTTCTTC.

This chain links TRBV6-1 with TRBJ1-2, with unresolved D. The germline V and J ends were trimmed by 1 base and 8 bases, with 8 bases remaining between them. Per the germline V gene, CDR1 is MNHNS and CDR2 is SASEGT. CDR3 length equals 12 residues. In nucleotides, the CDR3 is TGTGCCAGCAGTGAAGGGATCGACGGCTACACCTTC. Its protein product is CASSEGIDGYTF.

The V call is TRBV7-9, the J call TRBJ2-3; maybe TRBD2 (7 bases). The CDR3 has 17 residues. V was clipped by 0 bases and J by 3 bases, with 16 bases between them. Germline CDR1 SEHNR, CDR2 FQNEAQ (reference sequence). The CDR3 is CASSLARQGRGTDTQYF. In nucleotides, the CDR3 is TGTGCCAGCAGCTTAGCGCGCCAGGGGAGGGGAACAGATACGCAGTATTTT. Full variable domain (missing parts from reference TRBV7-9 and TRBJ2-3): DTGVSQNPRHKITKRGQNVTFRCDPISEHNRLYWYRQTLGQGPEFLTYFQNEAQLEKSRLLSDRFSAERPKGSFSTLEIQRTEQGDSAMYLCASSLARQGRGTDTQYFGPGTRLTVL.

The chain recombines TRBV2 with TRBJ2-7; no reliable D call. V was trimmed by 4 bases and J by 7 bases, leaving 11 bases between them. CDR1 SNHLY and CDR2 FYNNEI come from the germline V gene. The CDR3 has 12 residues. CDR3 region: CASSVTNGEQYF. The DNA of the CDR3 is TGTGCCAGCAGTGTGACGAATGGAGAGCAGTACTTC.

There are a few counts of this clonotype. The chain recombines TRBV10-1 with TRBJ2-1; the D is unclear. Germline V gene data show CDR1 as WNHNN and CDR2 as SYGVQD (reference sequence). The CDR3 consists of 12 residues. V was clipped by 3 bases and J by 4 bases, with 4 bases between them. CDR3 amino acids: CASSEGYNEQFF. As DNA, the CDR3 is TGCGCCAGCAGTGAAGGGTACAATGAGCAGTTCTTC.

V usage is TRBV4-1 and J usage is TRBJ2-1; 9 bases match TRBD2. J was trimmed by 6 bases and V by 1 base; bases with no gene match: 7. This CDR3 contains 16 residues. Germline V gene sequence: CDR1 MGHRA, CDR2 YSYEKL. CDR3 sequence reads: CASSQGVLAGLNEQFF. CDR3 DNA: TGCGCCAGCAGCCAAGGGGTACTAGCGGGCCTCAATGAGCAGTTCTTC.

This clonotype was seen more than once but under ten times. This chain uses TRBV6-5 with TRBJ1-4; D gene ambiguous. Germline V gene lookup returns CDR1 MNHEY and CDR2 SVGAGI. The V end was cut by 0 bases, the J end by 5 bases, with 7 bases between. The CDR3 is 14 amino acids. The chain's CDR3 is CASSYSYRNEKLFF. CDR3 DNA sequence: TGTGCCAGCAGTTACTCGTACAGAAATGAAAAACTGTTTTTT.

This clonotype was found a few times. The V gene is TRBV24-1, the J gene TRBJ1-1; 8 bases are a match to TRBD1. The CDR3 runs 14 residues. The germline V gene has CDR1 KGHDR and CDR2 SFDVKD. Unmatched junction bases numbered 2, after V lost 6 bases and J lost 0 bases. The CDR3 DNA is TGTGCCACCAGTCAGGGGGCGGTGAACACTGAAGCTTTCTTT. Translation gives CATSQGAVNTEAFF.

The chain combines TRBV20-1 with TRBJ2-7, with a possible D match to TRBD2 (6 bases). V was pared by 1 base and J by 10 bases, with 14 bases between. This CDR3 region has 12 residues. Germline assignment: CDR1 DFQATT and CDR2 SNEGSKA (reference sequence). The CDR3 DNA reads TGCAGTGCTAGAGCTCCCCGGGAGACTCAGTACTTC. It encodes CSARAPRETQYF.

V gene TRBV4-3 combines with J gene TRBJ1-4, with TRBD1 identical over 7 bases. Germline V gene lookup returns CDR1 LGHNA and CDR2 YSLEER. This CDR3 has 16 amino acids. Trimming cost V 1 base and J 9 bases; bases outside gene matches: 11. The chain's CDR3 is CASSQGGTVGLKKLFF. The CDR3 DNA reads TGCGCCAGCAGCCAAGGAGGGACAGTGGGCCTAAAAAAACTGTTTTTT.

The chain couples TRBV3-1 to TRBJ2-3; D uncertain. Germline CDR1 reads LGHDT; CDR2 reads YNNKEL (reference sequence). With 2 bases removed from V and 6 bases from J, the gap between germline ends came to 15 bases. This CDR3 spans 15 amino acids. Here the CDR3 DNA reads TGTGCCAGCAGCCAATTTGTCAGCCTTACGGATACGCAGTATTTT. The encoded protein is CASSQFVSLTDTQYF.

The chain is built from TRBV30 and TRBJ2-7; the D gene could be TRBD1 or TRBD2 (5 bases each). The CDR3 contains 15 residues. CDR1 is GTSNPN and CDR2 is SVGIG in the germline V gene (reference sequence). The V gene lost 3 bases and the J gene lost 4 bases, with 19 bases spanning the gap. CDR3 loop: CAWRPTTGKGYEQYF. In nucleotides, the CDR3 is TGTGCCTGGAGGCCGACTACGGGGAAGGGGTACGAGCAGTACTTC.

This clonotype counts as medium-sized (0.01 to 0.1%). The CDR3 is CASSLASLGPTDTQYF. For the CDR3, the DNA is TGCGCCAGCAGCTTGGCAAGTCTGGGACCCACAGATACGCAGTATTTT. J is TRBJ2-3 and V is TRBV5-1; tentatively, D is TRBD1 or TRBD2 (5 bases each). This CDR3 contains 16 residues. Germline V lookup: CDR1 SGHRS, CDR2 YFSETQ. V dropped 0 bases and J dropped 2 bases, with 13 bases sitting between them.

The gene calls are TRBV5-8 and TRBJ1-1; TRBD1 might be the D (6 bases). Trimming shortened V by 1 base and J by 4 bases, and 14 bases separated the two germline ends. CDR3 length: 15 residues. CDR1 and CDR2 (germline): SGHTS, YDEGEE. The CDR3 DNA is TGTGCCAGCAGCTTGTACGGGGGCGCGGGCACTGAAGCTTTCTTT. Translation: CASSLYGGAGTEAFF.

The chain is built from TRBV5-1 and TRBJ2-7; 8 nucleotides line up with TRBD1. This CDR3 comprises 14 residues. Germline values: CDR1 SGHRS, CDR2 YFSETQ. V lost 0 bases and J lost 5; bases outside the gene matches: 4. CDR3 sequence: CASSLVQGGDEQYF. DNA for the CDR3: TGCGCCAGCAGCTTGGTACAGGGGGGCGACGAGCAGTACTTC.

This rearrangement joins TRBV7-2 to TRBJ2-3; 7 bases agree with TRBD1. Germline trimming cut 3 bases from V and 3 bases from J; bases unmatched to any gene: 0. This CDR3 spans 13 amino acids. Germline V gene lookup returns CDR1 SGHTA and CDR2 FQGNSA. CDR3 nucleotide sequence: TGTGCCAGCAGCTTGGGACAGACAGATACGCAGTATTTT. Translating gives CASSLGQTDTQYF.

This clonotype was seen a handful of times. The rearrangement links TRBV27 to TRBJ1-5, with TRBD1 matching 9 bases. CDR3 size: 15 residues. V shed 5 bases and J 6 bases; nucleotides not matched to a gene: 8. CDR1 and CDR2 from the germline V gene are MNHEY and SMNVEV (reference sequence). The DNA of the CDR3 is TGTGCCAGCAGTCCGCAGGGGACAGGGAGTCAGCCCCAGCATTTT. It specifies CASSPQGTGSQPQHF.

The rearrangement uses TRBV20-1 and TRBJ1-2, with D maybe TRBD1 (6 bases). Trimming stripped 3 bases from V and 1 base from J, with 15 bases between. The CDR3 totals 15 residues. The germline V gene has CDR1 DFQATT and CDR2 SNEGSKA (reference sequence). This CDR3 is CSASAGVSFNYGYTF. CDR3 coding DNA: TGCAGTGCTAGCGCAGGGGTTTCATTTAACTATGGCTACACCTTC.

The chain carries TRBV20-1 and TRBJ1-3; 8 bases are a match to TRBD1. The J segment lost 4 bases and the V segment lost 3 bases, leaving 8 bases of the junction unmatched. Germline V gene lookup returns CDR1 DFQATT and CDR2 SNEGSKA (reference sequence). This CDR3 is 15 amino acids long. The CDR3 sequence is CSASGTGSFGNTIYF. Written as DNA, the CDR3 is TGCAGTGCTAGCGGGACAGGAAGCTTCGGAAACACCATATATTTT.

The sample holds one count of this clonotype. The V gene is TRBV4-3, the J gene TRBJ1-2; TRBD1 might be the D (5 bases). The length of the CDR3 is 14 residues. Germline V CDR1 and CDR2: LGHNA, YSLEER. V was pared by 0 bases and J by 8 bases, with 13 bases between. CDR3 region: CASSQDQDSRGYTF. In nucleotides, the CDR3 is TGCGCCAGCAGCCAAGATCAAGACAGCCGCGGCTACACCTTC.

The CDR3 DNA follows: TGTGCCAGCAGCTTAGTCGTAGCGGGATCCGAAAACATTCAGTACTTC. Translated: CASSLVVAGSENIQYF. The V gene is TRBV7-6, the J gene TRBJ2-4; 8 bases agree with TRBD2. The germline CDR1 and CDR2 sequences are SGHVS and FNYEAQ. This CDR3 region has 16 residues. The V segment lost 1 base and the J segment 5 bases; nucleotides outside the gene matches: 7. The variable domain in full, completed from reference TRBV7-6 and TRBJ2-4, reads GAGVSQSPRYKVTKRGQDVALRCDPISGHVSLYWYRQALGQGPEFLTYFNYEAQQDKSGLPNDRFSAERPEGSISTLTIQRTEQRDSAMYRCASSLVVAGSENIQYFGAGTRLSVL.